Included here is one T cell receptor (beta chain) sequence, with context. Per the germline V gene, CDR1 is LNHDA and CDR2 is SQIVND (reference sequence). V lost 5 bases, J lost 4 bases, and 12 bases lay in between. CDR3 length equals 14 residues. This entry comes from a study of blood T cell repertoires in COVID-19. The overall study: COVID-19 samples from acute and convalescent phases originated in the United States, Italy and Spain.

Only in-frame clones appear in the TCRdb table, and some are missing; sequencing was by immunoSEQ multiplex PCR. The sample includes around 250,000 clones, 82% of them seen just once. Sequencing used PBMCs or T cells enriched from blood (not recorded which). The receptor was isolated from a man aged 40-55 years who had been exposed to COVID-19. The gene calls are TRBV19 and TRBJ1-5, with unresolved D. The CDR3: CASSATQRNQPQHF. The CDR3 region has the DNA TGTGCCAGTAGTGCCACCCAGAGGAATCAGCCCCAGCATTTT.